This T cell receptor beta chain was sequenced for a study of blood T cell repertoires in COVID-19. Original data processing: Amplified reference gene primers provided the basis for estimating nucleated cell counts. Some clones are missing from TCRdb's copy, which holds only in-frame ones; the method was immunoSEQ multiplex PCR. The V and J calls and the clone size are those of that table, but D and trimming were determined from the DNA. The table includes under 400,000 clones, around 89% detected once. The V and J ends lost 0 bases and 5 bases respectively, with 14 bases between them. The CDR3 consists of 15 residues. Germline CDR1 and CDR2: SGHRS and YFSETQ.

Sequenced material: peripheral blood. The TCR originated in a young man with active or convalescent COVID-19. This chain uses TRBV5-1 with TRBJ2-5; the D gene is possibly TRBD1 (5 bases). The CDR3 sequence: CASSLVGVSGETQYF. For the CDR3, the DNA is TGCGCCAGCAGCTTGGTAGGGGTATCCGGTGAGACCCAGTACTTC.